The present TCR beta chain was sequenced within a study of blood T cell repertoires in COVID-19. After removal of 0 bases from V and 2 bases from J, the junction contained 4 bases not matched to a gene. Germline V gene sequence: CDR1 WNHNN, CDR2 SYGVQD (reference sequence). The CDR3 runs 15 residues. Authors' methods: It was from reference gene primer amplification that nucleated cell counts were estimated. Sequencing used immunoSEQ multiplex PCR; TCRdb keeps in-frame clones, though not all of them. V, J and clone size were drawn from that table, and D and trimming were deduced from the DNA. The sample contains a few hundred thousand clones, 87% of which appear only once.

The clonotype comes from a man in his sixties who had recovered from COVID-19. This chain connects TRBV10-1 to TRBJ2-7, with 7 bases that match TRBD2. Sequencing was performed on peripheral blood. The CDR3 nucleotides read TGCGCCAGCAGTGAGTCGGGGGGGAAGGCCTACGAGCAGTACTTC. Residues: CASSESGGKAYEQYF.